This T cell receptor (beta chain) was documented in a study of Graves' ophthalmopathy and Graves' hyperthyroidism. A word on this clonotype: What it binds is unknown.

The study, taken as a whole, reports: Sensitivity of roughly 64% and specificity of less than 75% were achieved by the model that predicted ophthalmopathy progression.

The stable label applied to hyperthyroidism with no ophthalmopathy within 18 months of follow-up. Trimming took 4 bases from V and 3 from J, leaving 6 bases between them. CDR3 length: 13 amino acids. CDR1 SGHVS and CDR2 FNYEAQ come from the germline V gene. TCR beta CDR3 amplification used RNA transcripts. RT-PCR in the first round used HTBI primers; a second-round multiplex PCR followed. TCRdb passed the multiplex PCR reads through MiXCR, listing each CDR3 protein once. The data show hundreds of thousands of distinct CDR3 sequences, with 22% seen just once and around 6.5% held by the top ten. The V and J genes are TRBV7-6 and TRBJ2-2; D not resolved. The sequencing input was peripheral blood. This receptor was taken from a young woman with stable Graves' hyperthyroidism. Some clones in this sample may be carry-over from other donors' samples. CDR3 in DNA: TGTGCCAGCAGCTCCACTTACACCGGGGAGCTGTTTTTT. As protein: CASSSTYTGELFF.